One TCR beta chain is described in this entry. No antigen is known for it. Base qualities are not provided; no much larger clone lies one nucleotide away. Read against the paper, the sample's time point label means: baseline before first vaccination. Vaccinee samples were obtained from the UK trials COV001 and COV002, which included a single-blind randomized controlled phase 2/3 trial of AZD1222 (ChAdOx1 nCoV-19) in healthy adults. For TCRbeta chain sequencing, PBMC samples from trial participants were taken at day 0 and at day 28 after the second dose. The data stem from a study of T cell responses to AZD1222 COVID-19 vaccine (dated by TCRdb to the early 2020s). The study in broad terms: AZD1222 recipients whose second dose came at about 4 weeks and those whose second dose came at about 12 weeks were combined into one group, since spike-specific TCR depth and breadth did not differ between the two schedules. A total of around 240 trial participants underwent TCR sequencing, of whom some 200 had received two doses of AZD1222 and approximately 25 had received two doses of the MenACWY control vaccine. Enrollment into the trials was organized by age into subgroups of 18-55, 56-69 and 70-plus years, and those subgroups contained approximately 160, 26 and 62 TCR-sequenced participants, respectively.

The CDR3 regions of human TCRbeta chains were subjected to immunosequencing. The source study handled its data this way. Repertoire TCRs were checked for matches against a reference library of SARS-CoV-2-specific TCRs that had been generated using the MIRA antigen-specificity platform. Breadth was defined as the fraction of unique TCRs that were SARS-CoV-2-associated. Depth was defined as the fraction of total T cells that were SARS-CoV-2-associated. Using the MIRA data, each spike-specific TCR was mapped to the spike region that the TCR reacts to and placed in a CD4 or CD8 class. Log10-transformed breadth and depth values were compared by one-way ANOVA with Sidak's multiple comparisons tests. TCRdb retrieved this table from immuneACCESS and kept in-frame rearrangements only. Not all clones are present; in checked studies, unresolved V genes account for under half, and no reason is known for the remainder. V and J calls and clone size are copied from that table; D and trimming were computed from the DNA. In all, the sample holds 150,000 to 200,000 clones, and 92% of those were seen once. Jointly, the top ten make up 1.1% to 1.5% of the sample.

The cysteine opens and the phenylalanine closes a CDR3 of 17 amino acids. Only the CDR3 DNA is retained, 51 bases long and in frame from the first base. Relative to germline, V is missing 3 bases and J is missing 6 bases, with 15 bases of the junction outside any gene match. Looking up the germline V gene yields CDR1 SGHTA and CDR2 FQGNSA. Study-wide findings and limitations: A significant rise in spike-specific TCR breadth and depth was observed after two AZD1222 doses relative to day 0 and relative to MenACWY recipients. Participants were mostly white British and included more females than males, and it was suggested by the authors that clonal diversity may have been underestimated. The vaccine-associated CD4 TCRs covered the entire spike protein, and the dominant responses fell in regions 160-218 and 743-854. Reportedly, close to half of the unique spike-specific TCRs recognized epitopes lying outside the regions that are mutated in the B.1.351 and B.1.1.7 variants. In the small 56-69-year group, the increase in depth fell short of significance, most likely because of low power. Conclusions about previously exposed vaccinees are limited because only six or seven AZD1222 recipients were SARS-CoV-2 seropositive at baseline. Because no day 14 peak-response samples were available, repertoires were characterized only after the peak T cell response.

The sequence was obtained from an adult in good health. The V gene is TRBV7-2 and the J gene is TRBJ2-7; TRBD1 agrees with 9 junctional bases. The sample was peripheral blood, taken on day 0 of AZD1222 vaccination. The CDR3 is CASSFPLGGTGQAEQYF. The bases are TGTGCCAGCAGCTTTCCCCTGGGGGGGACAGGGCAGGCCGAGCAGTACTTC.